One and the same sample provided the 9 T cell receptor beta chains below, sequenced in a study of blood T cells in healthy people across ages. The authors ran a second PCR of roughly 6 to 12 cycles using a sample-barcoded 5' primer and a J-beta primer mix. One entry per CDR3 protein results from TCRdb running MiXCR on the 5' RACE reads. Seen here are hundreds of thousands of distinct CDR3 sequences, about 32% observed once, and the top ten hold 15%. Material: blood. The source is a woman of 80 years or more in good health.

V is TRBV10-3 and J is TRBJ2-1; a weak D match, TRBD1 (6 bases). The V end was cut by 0 bases, the J end by 0 bases, with 12 bases between. The CDR3 length is 17 residues. Germline assignment: CDR1 ENHRY and CDR2 SYGVKD. CDR3 protein: CAISESMSGDSYNEQFF. In DNA, the CDR3 is TGTGCCATCAGTGAGTCGATGTCAGGGGACTCCTACAATGAGCAGTTCTTC.

At least ten counts were recorded for this clonotype. This chain links TRBV5-4 with TRBJ2-5; D is ambiguous. This CDR3 contains 14 residues. The germline V gene encodes CDR1 SGHNT and CDR2 YYREEE (reference sequence). V was trimmed by 4 bases and J by 1 base, leaving 11 bases between them. CDR3 bases: TGTGCCAGCAGCAACGGACGGATCCAAGAGACCCAGTACTTC. It codes for CASSNGRIQETQYF.

The table lists this clonotype with many counts. The genes are TRBV5-1 and TRBJ2-5, with D tentatively TRBD1 (5 bases). CDR1 SGHRS and CDR2 YFSETQ come from the germline V gene. The CDR3 consists of 15 residues. With 5 bases removed from V and 3 bases from J, the gap between germline ends came to 17 bases. CDR3 coding DNA: TGCGCCAGCAGTCCAAACGCAGGGCCGAAAGAGACCCAGTACTTC. Translated, it gives CASSPNAGPKETQYF.

This sequence joins TRBV29-1 and TRBJ2-1, with 10 nucleotides matching TRBD2. This CDR3 has 16 amino acids. Germline lookup yields CDR1 SQVTM and CDR2 ANQGSEA. Trimming removed 6 bases from V and 4 bases from J; junction bases left unmatched: 12. The CDR3 reads CSVLGASGGQYNEQFF. The CDR3 region has the DNA TGCAGCGTCCTGGGGGCTAGCGGGGGCCAATACAATGAGCAGTTCTTC.

V is TRBV7-2 and J is TRBJ1-2; D remains unclear. The CDR3 runs to 12 residues. Germline V gene lookup returns CDR1 SGHTA and CDR2 FQGNSA. Trimming took off 6 bases at V and 8 bases at J, with 13 bases between the two ends. CDR3 coding DNA: TGTGCCAGCAGTCGGGTCTCGGGAGGCTACACCTTC. Encoded protein: CASSRVSGGYTF.

For this clonotype: Being one base from a much bigger clone, this may be a read error. This chain links TRBV20-1 with TRBJ2-1; 10 nucleotides match TRBD1. Per the germline V gene, CDR1 is DFQATT and CDR2 is SNEGSKA (reference sequence). This CDR3 has 14 amino acids. V shed 0 bases, J shed 13 bases, and the junction held 9 bases outside the gene matches. This CDR3 reads CSAREGQGKETQFF. In nucleotides, the CDR3 is TGCAGTGCTAGAGAGGGACAGGGGAAAGAGACCCAGTTCTTC.

This clonotype came up a few times. The chain uses TRBV5-4 and TRBJ2-3; 10 nucleotides align to TRBD1. The germline gives CDR1 SGHNT, CDR2 YYREEE (reference sequence). CDR3 length: 14 residues. V lost 3 bases to trimming and J lost 3 bases; unmatched junction nucleotides: 1. DNA of the CDR3: TGTGCCAGCAGCTGGACAGGGGGGACAGATACGCAGTATTTT. Translation gives CASSWTGGTDTQYF. Complete variable domain (other parts from reference TRBV5-4 and TRBJ2-3): ETGVTQSPTHLIKTRGQQVTLRCSSQSGHNTVSWYQQALGQGPQFIFQYYREEENGRGNFPPRFSGLQFPNYSSELNVNALELDDSALYLCASSWTGGTDTQYFGPGTRLTVL.

Concerning this clonotype itself: A much more abundant neighbour one base away suggests this may be a read error. The V call is TRBV7-9, the J call TRBJ1-2, with 9 positions matching TRBD1. This CDR3 is built from 17 residues. Germline values: CDR1 SEHNR, CDR2 FQNEAQ (reference sequence). DNA for the CDR3: TGTGCCAGCAGCCCCCTGGGACAGGGTAAAGCTAACTATGGCTACTCCTTC. Translation: CASSPLGQGKANYGYSF.

In regard to this clonotype: A read error is possible here, since a much larger clone lies one base away. This chain uses TRBV4-3 with TRBJ1-2; no clear D. Germline CDR1 LGHNA, CDR2 YSLEER. The CDR3 runs 16 residues. The chain's CDR3 is CASSQDWQNPNYGHTF. In DNA, the CDR3 is TGCGCCAGCAGCCAAGATTGGCAGAATCCTAACTATGGCCACACCTTC.